This T cell receptor (beta chain) appears in the sequencing data of a study of molecular identifiers for immune sequencing clone quantification. MiXCR, applied by TCRdb to the PCR reads, yields one record per CDR3 protein. The sample has approximately 97,000 distinct CDR3 sequences, less than 25% seen once. Germline V lookup: CDR1 GTSNPN, CDR2 SVGIG (reference sequence). The V segment lost 2 bases and the J segment 7 bases; nucleotides outside the gene matches: 11. The CDR3 consists of 18 residues. This clonotype came up many times. CD8+CD4-CCR7+CD45RA+ cells were sorted as naive CD8 T cells. Sequenced input: naive CD8+ T cells from blood, with Jurkat cell RNA spiked in. Subset reported: FACS-sorted CD8+CD4-CCR7+CD45RA+ naive T cells. The chain combines TRBV30 with TRBJ2-1; 16 bases fit TRBD2. The origin of this receptor is a human donor in good health. Some libraries in this study had Jurkat cell RNA spiked in. CDR3 in amino acids: CAWSPGLAGGPEGNEQFF. CDR3 DNA: TGTGCCTGGAGTCCGGGACTAGCGGGAGGGCCGGAGGGTAATGAGCAGTTCTTC.